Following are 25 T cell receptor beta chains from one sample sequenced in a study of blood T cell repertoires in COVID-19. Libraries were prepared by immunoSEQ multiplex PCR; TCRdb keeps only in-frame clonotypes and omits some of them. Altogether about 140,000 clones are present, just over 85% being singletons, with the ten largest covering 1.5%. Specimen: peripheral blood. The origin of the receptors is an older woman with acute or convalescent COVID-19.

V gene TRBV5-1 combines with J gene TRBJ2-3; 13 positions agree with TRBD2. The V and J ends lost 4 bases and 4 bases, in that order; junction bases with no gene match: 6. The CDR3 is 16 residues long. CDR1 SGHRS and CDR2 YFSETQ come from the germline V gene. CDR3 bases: TGCGCCAGCAGCACGGGACTAGCGGGGCAGGCAGATACGCAGTATTTT. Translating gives CASSTGLAGQADTQYF.

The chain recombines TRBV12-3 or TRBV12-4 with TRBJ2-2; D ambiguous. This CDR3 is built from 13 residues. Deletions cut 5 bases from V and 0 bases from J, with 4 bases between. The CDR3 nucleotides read TGTGCCAGCAGTATTACGAACACCGGGGAGCTGTTTTTT. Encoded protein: CASSITNTGELFF.

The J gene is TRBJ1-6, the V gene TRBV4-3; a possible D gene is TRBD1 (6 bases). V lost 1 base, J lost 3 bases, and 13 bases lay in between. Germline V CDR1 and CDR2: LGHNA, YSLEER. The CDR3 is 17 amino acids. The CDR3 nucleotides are TGCGCCAGCAGCCAAGCGGGGGGCTGGATCTATAATTCACCCCTCCACTTT. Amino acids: CASSQAGGWIYNSPLHF.

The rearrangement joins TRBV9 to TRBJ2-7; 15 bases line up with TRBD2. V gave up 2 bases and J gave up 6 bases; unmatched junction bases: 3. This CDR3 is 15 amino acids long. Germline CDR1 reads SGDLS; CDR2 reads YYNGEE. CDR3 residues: CASSVGLAGGPEQYF. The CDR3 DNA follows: TGTGCCAGCAGCGTCGGACTAGCGGGGGGGCCCGAGCAGTACTTC. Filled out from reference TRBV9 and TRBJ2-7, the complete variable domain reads DSGVTQTPKHLITATGQRVTLRCSPRSGDLSVYWYQQSLDQGLQFLIQYYNGEERAKGNILERFSAQQFPDLHSELNLSSLELGDSALYFCASSVGLAGGPEQYFGPGTRLTVT.

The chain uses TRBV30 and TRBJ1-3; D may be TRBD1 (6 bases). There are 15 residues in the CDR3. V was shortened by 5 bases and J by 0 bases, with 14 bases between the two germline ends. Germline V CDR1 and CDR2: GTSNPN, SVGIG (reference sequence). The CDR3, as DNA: TGTGCCTGGGCCCAAGGACAGAGCTCTGGAAACACCATATATTTT. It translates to CAWAQGQSSGNTIYF.

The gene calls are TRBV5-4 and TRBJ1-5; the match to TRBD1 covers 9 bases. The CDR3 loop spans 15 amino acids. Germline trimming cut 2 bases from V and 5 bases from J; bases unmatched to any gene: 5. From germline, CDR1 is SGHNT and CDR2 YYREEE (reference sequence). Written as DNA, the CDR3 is TGTGCCAGCAGCTTTAGGACAGGGGCCCATCAGCCCCAGCATTTT. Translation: CASSFRTGAHQPQHF.

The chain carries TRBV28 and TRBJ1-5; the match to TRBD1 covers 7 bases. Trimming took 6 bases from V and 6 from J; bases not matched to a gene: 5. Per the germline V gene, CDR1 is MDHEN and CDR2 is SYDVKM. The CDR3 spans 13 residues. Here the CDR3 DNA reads TGTGCCAGCAGGTTACAGGGGAGTCAGCCCCAGCATTTT. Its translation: CASRLQGSQPQHF.

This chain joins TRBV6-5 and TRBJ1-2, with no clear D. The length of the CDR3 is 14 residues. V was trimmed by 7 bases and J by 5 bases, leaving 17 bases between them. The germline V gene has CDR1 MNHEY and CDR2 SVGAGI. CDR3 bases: TGTGCCAGCACGCTCGGGGTCGGAGGGTATGGCTACACCTTC. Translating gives CASTLGVGGYGYTF.

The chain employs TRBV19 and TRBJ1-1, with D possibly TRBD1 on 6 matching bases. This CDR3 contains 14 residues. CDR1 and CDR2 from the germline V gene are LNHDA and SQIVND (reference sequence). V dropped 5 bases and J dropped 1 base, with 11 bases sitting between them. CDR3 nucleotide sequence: TGTGCCAGTAGTCGAGGGGGATCGAACACTGAAGCTTTCTTT. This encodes CASSRGGSNTEAFF.

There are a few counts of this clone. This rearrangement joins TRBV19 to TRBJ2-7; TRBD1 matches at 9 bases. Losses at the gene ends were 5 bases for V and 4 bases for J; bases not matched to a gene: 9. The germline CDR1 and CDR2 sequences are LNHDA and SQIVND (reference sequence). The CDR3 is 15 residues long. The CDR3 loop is CASSEQDRGSYEQYF. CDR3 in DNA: TGTGCCAGTAGTGAACAGGACAGGGGATCTTACGAGCAGTACTTC.

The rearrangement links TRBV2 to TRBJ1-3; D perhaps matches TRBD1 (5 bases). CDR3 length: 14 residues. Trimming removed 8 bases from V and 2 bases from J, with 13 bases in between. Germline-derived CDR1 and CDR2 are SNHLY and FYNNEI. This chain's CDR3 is CASATGLTGNTIYF. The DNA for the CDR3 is TGTGCCAGCGCAACAGGTCTTACTGGAAACACCATATATTTT.

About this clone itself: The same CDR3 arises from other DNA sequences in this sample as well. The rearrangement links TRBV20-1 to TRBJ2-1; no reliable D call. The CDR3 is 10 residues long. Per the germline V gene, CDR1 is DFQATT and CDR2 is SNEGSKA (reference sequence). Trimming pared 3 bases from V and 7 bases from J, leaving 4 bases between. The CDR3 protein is CSASRNEQFF. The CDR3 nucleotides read TGCAGTGCTAGCAGGAATGAGCAGTTCTTC.

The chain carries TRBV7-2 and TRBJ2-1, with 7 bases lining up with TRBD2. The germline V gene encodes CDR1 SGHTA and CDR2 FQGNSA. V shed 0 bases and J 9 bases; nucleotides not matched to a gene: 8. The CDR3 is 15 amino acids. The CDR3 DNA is TGTGCCAGCAGCTTAGCGCTAGGGACTACCCGTGAGCAGTTCTTC. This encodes CASSLALGTTREQFF. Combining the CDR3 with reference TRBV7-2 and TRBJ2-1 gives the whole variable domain GAGVSQSPSNKVTEKGKDVELRCDPISGHTALYWYRQSLGQGLEFLIYFQGNSAPDKSGLPSDRFSAERTGGSVSTLTIQRTQQEDSAVYLCASSLALGTTREQFFGPGTRLTVL.

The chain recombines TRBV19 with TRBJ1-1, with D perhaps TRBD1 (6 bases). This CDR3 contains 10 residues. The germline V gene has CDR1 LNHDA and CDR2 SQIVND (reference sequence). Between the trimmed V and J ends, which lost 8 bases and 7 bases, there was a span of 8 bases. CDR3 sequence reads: CASLGGEAFF. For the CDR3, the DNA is TGTGCCAGTTTAGGGGGTGAAGCTTTCTTT.

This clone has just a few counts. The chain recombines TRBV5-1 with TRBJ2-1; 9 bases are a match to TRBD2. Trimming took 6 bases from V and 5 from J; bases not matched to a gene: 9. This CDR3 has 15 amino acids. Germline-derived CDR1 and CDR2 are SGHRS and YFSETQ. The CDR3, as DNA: TGCGCCAGCACTATCAGCGGGGGGTTAAACAATGAGCAGTTCTTC. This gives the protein CASTISGGLNNEQFF.

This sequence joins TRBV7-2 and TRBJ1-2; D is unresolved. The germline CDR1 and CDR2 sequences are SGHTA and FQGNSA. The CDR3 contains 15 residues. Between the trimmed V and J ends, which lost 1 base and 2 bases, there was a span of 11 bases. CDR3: CASSLVTLSNYGYTF. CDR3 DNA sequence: TGTGCCAGCAGCTTAGTTACGTTAAGCAACTATGGCTACACCTTC.

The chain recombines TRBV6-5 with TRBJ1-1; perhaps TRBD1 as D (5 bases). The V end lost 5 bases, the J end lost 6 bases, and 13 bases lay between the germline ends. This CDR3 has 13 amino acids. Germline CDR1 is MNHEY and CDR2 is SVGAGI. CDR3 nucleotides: TGTGCCAGCAGTCGAAAGGGGTACGCTGAAGCTTTCTTT. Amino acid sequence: CASSRKGYAEAFF.

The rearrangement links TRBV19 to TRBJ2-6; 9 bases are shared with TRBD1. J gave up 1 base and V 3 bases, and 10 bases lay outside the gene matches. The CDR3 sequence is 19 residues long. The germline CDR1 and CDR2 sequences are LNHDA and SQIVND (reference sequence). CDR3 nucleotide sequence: TGTGCCAGTAGTATTTTTGGGACAGGGAGGTTTTCTGGGGCCAACGTCCTGACTTTC. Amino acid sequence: CASSIFGTGRFSGANVLTF.

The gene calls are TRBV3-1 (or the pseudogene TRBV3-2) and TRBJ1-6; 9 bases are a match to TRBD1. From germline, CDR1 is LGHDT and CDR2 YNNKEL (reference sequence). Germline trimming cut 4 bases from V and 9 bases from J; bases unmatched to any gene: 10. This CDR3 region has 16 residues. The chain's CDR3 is CASSRHRTGETSPLHF. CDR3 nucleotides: TGTGCCAGCAGCCGACATCGGACAGGGGAAACTTCACCCCTCCACTTT.

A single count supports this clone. Written as DNA, the CDR3 is TGTGCCAGCAGTTTTAAGGACAGGAGCTGGGAGCAGTACTTC. Its translation is CASSFKDRSWEQYF. The V call is TRBV27, the J call TRBJ2-7; the match to TRBD1 covers 7 bases. The CDR3 runs 14 residues. Germline CDR1 reads MNHEY; CDR2 reads SMNVEV (reference sequence). Losses at the gene ends were 3 bases for V and 7 bases for J; bases not matched to a gene: 9.

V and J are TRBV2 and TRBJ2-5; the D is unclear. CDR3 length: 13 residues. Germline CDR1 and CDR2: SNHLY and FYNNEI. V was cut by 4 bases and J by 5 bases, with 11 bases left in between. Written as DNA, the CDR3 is TGTGCCAGCAGTGGTGGTCGGCGGGAGACCCAGTACTTC. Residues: CASSGGRRETQYF.

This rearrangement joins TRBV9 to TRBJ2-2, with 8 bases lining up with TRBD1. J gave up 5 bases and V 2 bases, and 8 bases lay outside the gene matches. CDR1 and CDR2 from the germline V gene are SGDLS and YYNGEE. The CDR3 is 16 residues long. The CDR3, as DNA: TGTGCCAGCAGCGTTTCGGACAGGGTGGGGACCGGGGAGCTGTTTTTT. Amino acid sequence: CASSVSDRVGTGELFF.

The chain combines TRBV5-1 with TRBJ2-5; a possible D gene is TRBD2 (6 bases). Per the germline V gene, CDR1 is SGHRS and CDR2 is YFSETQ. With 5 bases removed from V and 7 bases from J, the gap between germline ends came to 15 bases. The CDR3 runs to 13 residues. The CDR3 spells CASRSGEQGTQYF. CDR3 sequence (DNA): TGCGCCAGCAGGTCGGGGGAGCAGGGGACCCAGTACTTC.

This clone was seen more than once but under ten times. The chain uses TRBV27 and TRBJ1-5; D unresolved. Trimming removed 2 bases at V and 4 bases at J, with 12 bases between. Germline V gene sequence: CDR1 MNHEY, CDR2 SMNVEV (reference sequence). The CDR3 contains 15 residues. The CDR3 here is CASSLGPEHNQPQHF. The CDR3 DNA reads TGTGCCAGCAGTTTAGGGCCAGAGCATAATCAGCCCCAGCATTTT.

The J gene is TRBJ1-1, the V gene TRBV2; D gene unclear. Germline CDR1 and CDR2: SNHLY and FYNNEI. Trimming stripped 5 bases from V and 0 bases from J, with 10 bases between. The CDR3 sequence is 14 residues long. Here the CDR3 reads CASSLENVNTEAFF. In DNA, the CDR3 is TGTGCCAGCAGTTTAGAGAACGTGAACACTGAAGCTTTCTTT.